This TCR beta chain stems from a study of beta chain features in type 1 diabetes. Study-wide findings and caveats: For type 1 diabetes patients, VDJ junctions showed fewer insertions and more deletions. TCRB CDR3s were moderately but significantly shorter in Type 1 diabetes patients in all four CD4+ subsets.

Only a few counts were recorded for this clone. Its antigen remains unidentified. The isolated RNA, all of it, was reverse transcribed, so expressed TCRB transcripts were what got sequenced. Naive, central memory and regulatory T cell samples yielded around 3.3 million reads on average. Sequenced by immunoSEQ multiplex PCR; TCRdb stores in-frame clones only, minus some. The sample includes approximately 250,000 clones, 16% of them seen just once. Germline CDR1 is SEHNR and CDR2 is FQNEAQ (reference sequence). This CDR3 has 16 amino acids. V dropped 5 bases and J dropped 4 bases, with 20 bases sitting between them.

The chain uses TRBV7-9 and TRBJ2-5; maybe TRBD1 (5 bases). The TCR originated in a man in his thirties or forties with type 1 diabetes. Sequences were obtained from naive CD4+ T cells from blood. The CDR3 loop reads CASSALDTYSGETQYF. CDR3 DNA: TGTGCCAGCAGCGCGCTGGACACCTACTCGGGAGAGACCCAGTACTTC.